The clone carrying this TCR beta chain was counted many times. Its antigen is not known. This entry belongs to a study of T-cell memory formation after mild COVID-19. Overall study context: TCR clusters were mostly donor specific. Study results and limitations: Day 15 to 85 contractors were CD4/CD8 balanced; later expanders leaned CD4+. Clones that contracted clustered mainly in CM and EM if CD4+ and in EMRA if CD8+.

With constant-segment primers, 5'RACE yielded cDNA libraries of TCR alpha and TCR beta that carried sample barcodes and UMIs. TCRdb re-analysed the 5' RACE reads in MiXCR, keeping a single row per CDR3 protein. The sample yields roughly 350,000 distinct CDR3 sequences, around 20% seen once. This CDR3 contains 13 residues. Germline-derived CDR1 and CDR2 are SGHAT and FQNNGV. Trimming took 4 bases from V and 5 from J, leaving 11 bases between them. Sequenced sample: PBMCs or a T cell subset sorted from them (not recorded which). The chain has TRBV11-2 and TRBJ1-2; the D is unclear. The TCR comes from an adult woman who had mild COVID-19 (a few samples of this study predate the infection). Cell type and time point are not known. CDR3 sequence (DNA): TGTGCCAGCAGCTCCCAACCTGGGTATGGCTACACCTTC. Its translation: CASSSQPGYGYTF.